The T cell receptor (beta chain) under discussion was sequenced for a study of CD8+CD57+ T cells in acquired aplastic anemia. Overall study context: Average DNA yield from sorted CD4+ and CD8+ cells was around 3 ug. Study observations and caveats: Controls and patients did not differ significantly in CD8+ Simpson's diversity.

It was patients with CD8+CD57+ cell expansion by flow cytometry who were chosen for sequencing. Patients were therapy-naive when their blood was sampled. Genomic DNA constituted the template upon which TCR beta VDJ and CDR3 profiling was performed. TCRdb independently ran MiXCR on the reads; one entry per CDR3 protein. The table includes around 200,000 distinct CDR3 sequences, approximately 48% detected once. This clonotype was recorded a few times. Its antigen is still unknown. This CDR3 spans 11 amino acids. Germline CDR1 is SQVTM and CDR2 is ANQGSEA. V was shortened by 0 bases and J by 4 bases, with 4 bases between the two germline ends.

The gene calls are TRBV29-1 and TRBJ2-7; D gene ambiguous. Sequenced input: sorted CD4+, CD8+, or CD8+CD57+ T cells (not recorded which) from PBMCs. The sequence derives from a human donor with aplastic anemia. The CDR3, as DNA: TGCAGCGTTGAAGAGACTTACGAGCAGTACTTC. Its protein product is CSVEETYEQYF.